Below are 32 T cell receptor delta chains sequenced from a single sample in a study of fetal and pediatric gammadelta thymocytes. TCRdb fed the reads into CATT to redo clone calling. The sample comprises about 590 delta-chain clones, around 34% of which are singletons, and 20% rests with the top ten. Source material: Vgamma9Vdelta2 gamma-delta T cells from the thymus. Subset given: sorted CD3+gammadeltaTCR+Vgamma9+Vdelta2+ thymocytes. Receptors were obtained from a child who underwent cardiac surgery and was recorded as healthy.

In the case of this clone: A far larger clone is off by one base, so a read error is likely. J is TRDJ2 and V is TRDV2; TRDD3 agrees at 12 bases. TCRdb carries no J gene annotation; the J gene was assigned here by matching the DNA with germline. J was trimmed by 9 bases and V by 0 bases; bases with no gene match: 4. Germline V CDR1 and CDR2: GEAIGNYY, EKD. The CDR3 is made up of 15 amino acids. CDR3 nucleotide sequence: TGTGCCTGTGACACCGTACTGGGGGATACAACACAACTCTTCTTT. Amino acid sequence: CACDTVLGDTTQLFF.

In regard to this clone: TCRdb's entry gives the protein of a much larger clone, which mismatches this DNA's translation at residue 3, likely from a read error; the protein reported here is translated from the DNA. The chain uses TRDV2 and TRDJ3; D is ambiguous. TCRdb records no J gene; here it was assigned by comparing the DNA to germline. From germline, CDR1 is GEAIGNYY and CDR2 EKD. The CDR3 is 17 amino acids. CDR3 amino acids: CAGDTVKGSWDTRQMFF. In nucleotides, the CDR3 is TGTGCCGGTGACACCGTAAAGGGCTCCTGGGACACCCGACAGATGTTTTTC.

The genes are TRDV2 and TRDJ3; the match to TRDD3 covers 11 bases. In the absence of a J gene in TCRdb, the DNA was matched to germline to assign it here. The ends lost 3 bases at V and 0 bases at J; junction bases unmatched: 9. This CDR3 is built from 20 residues. The germline gives CDR1 GEAIGNYY, CDR2 EKD. This CDR3 is CACDSFIGGYASWDTRQMFF. CDR3 sequence (DNA): TGTGCCTGTGACTCCTTTATTGGGGGATACGCCTCCTGGGACACCCGACAGATGTTTTTC.

Concerning this clone itself: This likely came from a read error, as a far larger clone is one base away. The chain couples TRDV2 to TRDJ3; weak D call: TRDD3 (5 bases). In the absence of a J gene in TCRdb, the DNA was matched to germline to assign it here. CDR1 is GEAIGNYY and CDR2 is EKD in the germline V gene. Trimming pared 4 bases from V and 0 bases from J, leaving 18 bases between. This CDR3 is 19 amino acids long. This chain's CDR3 is CACDGSGGLSSWDTRQMFF. Written as DNA, the CDR3 is TGTGCCTGTGATGGTTCGGGGGGGCTTAGCTCCTGGGACACCCGACAGATGTTTTTC.

Regarding this clone: Given a far larger clone just one base away, this is likely a sequencing read error. This chain joins TRDV2 and TRDJ3, with D hard to call. The CDR3 spans 13 residues. CDR1 is GEAIGNYY, CDR2 EKD, per germline. This chain's CDR3 is CARDTGHFRQMFF. CDR3 bases: TGTGCCCGTGACACCGGGCACTTCCGACAGATGTTTTTC.

This clone is termed large (0.1 to 1%). This chain connects TRDV2 to TRDJ1, with TRDD3 as a possible D gene (5 bases). Trimming removed 0 bases at V and 7 bases at J, with 8 bases between. The CDR3 spans 12 residues. Germline V lookup: CDR1 GEAIGNYY, CDR2 EKD. CDR3 nucleotide sequence: TGTGCCTGTGACACCGGGGGGTTTAAACTCATCTTT. It encodes CACDTGGFKLIF.

In its sample, this clone was seen a few times. A much larger clone is a single base away; this may be a read error. The chain is built from TRDV2 and TRDJ1, with D possibly being TRDD3 (6 bases). This CDR3 comprises 14 residues. Germline V gene data show CDR1 as GEAIGNYY and CDR2 as EKD. Trimming removed 3 bases from V and 0 bases from J, with 10 bases in between. The CDR3 loop reads CACDPVGDTDKLIF. DNA of the CDR3: TGTGCCTGTGACCCCGTGGGGGACACCGATAAACTCATCTTT.

In this sample, this clone turned up a few times. A single base separates this from a much larger clone, so it may be a read error. This chain uses TRDV2 with TRDJ3; the match to TRDD3 covers 11 bases. Germline V gene lookup returns CDR1 GEAIGNYY and CDR2 EKD. V shed 3 bases and J 0 bases; nucleotides not matched to a gene: 3. The CDR3 runs to 18 residues. In nucleotides, the CDR3 is TGTGCCTGTGACGTACTGGGGGATAACTCCTGGGACACCCGACAGATGTTTTTC. It is translated as CACDVLGDNSWDTRQMFF.

On this clone itself: A far larger clone is a single base away, which makes a read error likely. The chain uses TRDV2 and TRDJ3; 11 bases align to TRDD3. Because TCRdb records no J gene, it was assigned here through a match of the DNA to germline. Germline V gives CDR1 GEAIGNYY, CDR2 EKD. Trimming removed 2 bases from V and 0 bases from J; junction bases left unmatched: 2. The CDR3 covers 18 residues. The CDR3 is CACDILGDSSWDTRQMFF. DNA for the CDR3: TGTGCCTGTGACATACTGGGGGATAGCTCCTGGGACACCCGACAGATGTTTTTC.

This clone occurred a few times. This chain uses TRDV2 with TRDJ1, with 7 bases matching TRDD3. CDR3 size: 13 residues. The germline gives CDR1 GEAIGNYY, CDR2 EKD. CDR3 loop: CAGGDEDTDKLIF. In DNA form, the CDR3 reads TGTGCGGGGGGGGATGAAGACACCGATAAACTCATCTTT.

About this clone itself: A far larger clone is only one base removed, so a read error is likely. V and J are TRDV2 and TRDJ3; 8 nucleotides align to TRDD3. TCRdb lists no J gene, so it was determined here by aligning the DNA to germline. The junction had 4 bases not matched to a gene; V was cut back by 0 bases and J by 1 base. The CDR3 consists of 18 residues. Germline CDR1 is GEAIGNYY and CDR2 is EKD. The DNA of the CDR3 is TGTGCCTGTGACACCGAGGGATACGCGTCCTGGGACACCCGACAGATGTTTTTC. This gives the protein CACDTEGYASWDTRQMFF.

A word on this clone: It is likely a read error: a sequence one base away is far more abundant. The J gene is TRDJ1, the V gene TRDV2; a possible D gene is TRDD3 (5 bases). The J gene, left out of TCRdb, was set here by checking the DNA against germline. The CDR3 sequence is 15 residues long. Germline V lookup: CDR1 GEAIGNYY, CDR2 EKD. V lost 0 bases to trimming and J lost 2 bases, with 12 bases between them. Here the CDR3 reads CACDTIGISTDKLIF. In DNA, the CDR3 is TGTGCCTGTGACACCATTGGGATCTCGACCGATAAACTCATCTTT.

Turning to this clone: A much larger clone differs by one base, so this may be a read error. The same CDR3 can be traced to other DNA sequences in this sample. This chain links TRDV2 with TRDJ3, with 9 bases that match TRDD3. V gave up 3 bases and J gave up 0 bases; unmatched junction bases: 5. Germline V gene lookup returns CDR1 GEAIGNYY and CDR2 EKD. This CDR3 contains 18 residues. The CDR3 is CACDVLGDSSWDTRQMFF. CDR3 coding DNA: TGTGCCTGTGACGTACTGGGGGACAGCTCCTGGGACACCCGACAGATGTTTTTC.

This clone was seen only a few times. With only one base between it and a far larger clone, this is likely a read error. V usage is TRDV2 and J usage is TRDJ2, with TRDD3 as a possible D gene (6 bases). The CDR3 is made up of 15 amino acids. Trimming removed 0 bases from V and 3 bases from J, with 10 bases in between. Germline V gene sequence: CDR1 GEAIGNYY, CDR2 EKD. This CDR3 is CACDTMGGLTAQLFF. The CDR3 bases are TGTGCCTGTGACACCATGGGGGGTCTGACAGCACAACTCTTCTTT.

Note on this clone: Given a far larger clone just one base away, this is likely a sequencing read error. This sequence joins TRDV2 and TRDJ1, with 10 positions matching TRDD3. CDR3 size: 14 residues. The germline CDR1 and CDR2 sequences are GEAIGNYY and EKD. This CDR3 reads CARDVLGDTDKLIF. Written as DNA, the CDR3 is TGTGCCCGTGACGTACTGGGGGATACCGATAAACTCATCTTT.

To note about this clone: Given a far larger clone just one base away, this is likely a sequencing read error. V and J are TRDV2 and TRDJ1; TRDD3 matches 7 bases. CDR3 length: 15 amino acids. Per the germline V gene, CDR1 is GEAIGNYY and CDR2 is EKD. CDR3 protein: CAWDTLTGDTDKLIF. Written as DNA, the CDR3 is TGTGCCTGGGACACTCTTACTGGGGACACCGATAAACTCATCTTT.

Of note for this clone: This sequence is one base from a far larger clone and is likely a read error. The same CDR3 can be traced to other DNA sequences in this sample. The V segment is TRDV2, and no J call was made; no DNA check was done on the table's D call, TRDD3. CDR3 size: 19 residues. Germline CDR1 is GEAIGNYY and CDR2 is EKD. The CDR3 DNA reads TGTGCCTGTGACACCGGAAATTTACTGGGGGATACTGGAATAGCACAGCTCTTCTTT. It translates to CACDTGNLLGDTGIAQLFF.

This clone appeared a few times. It differs at one base from a far larger clone, so likely a read error. V and J are TRDV2 and TRDJ3; the D gene is possibly TRDD3 (5 bases). This CDR3 region has 19 residues. From germline, CDR1 is GEAIGNYY and CDR2 EKD. The CDR3, as DNA: TGTGCCTGTGACGGTTCGGGGGGGCTTAGCTCCTGGGACACCCGACAGATATTTTTC. This codes for CACDGSGGLSSWDTRQIFF.

There are a few counts of this clone. A much bigger clone sits one base away, suggesting this may be a read error. The chain links TRDV2 to TRDJ1, with a tentative D call TRDD3 (6 bases). V lost 3 bases, J lost 0 bases, and 22 bases lay in between. Germline V gene sequence: CDR1 GEAIGNYY, CDR2 EKD. There are 18 residues in the CDR3. DNA for the CDR3: TGTGCCTGTGACGCTCTTGTTGGCTACTGGGCAGACACCGATAAACTCATCTTT. Its protein product is CACDALVGYWADTDKLIF.

This clone was recorded only once. TCRdb's listed protein matches a much larger clone and diverges from this DNA's translation at residue 8, likely through a read error; the protein shown comes from the DNA. V gene TRDV2 combines with J gene TRDJ3; maybe TRDD3 (5 bases). The J gene, absent from TCRdb, was called here by matching the DNA to germline. The CDR3 extends over 17 amino acids. CDR1 and CDR2 from the germline V gene are GEAIGNYY and EKD. The V and J ends lost 2 bases and 0 bases respectively, with 10 bases between them. As DNA, the CDR3 is TGTGCCTGTGACAAGGTCGGGGACTCCTGGGACACCCGACAGATGTTTTTC. Amino acid sequence: CACDKVGDSWDTRQMFF.

By sample fraction, this clone is large. The V and J genes are TRDV2 and TRDJ1; D is perhaps TRDD3 (6 bases). The CDR3 is 18 residues long. Trimming removed 1 base at V and 0 bases at J, with 20 bases between. Per the germline V gene, CDR1 is GEAIGNYY and CDR2 is EKD. CDR3 in DNA: TGTGCCTGTGACACTCTTGTTGGCTACTGGGCAGACACCGATAAACTCATCTTT. It yields the protein CACDTLVGYWADTDKLIF.

This clone was detected only once. This could be a read error, since a much larger clone is one nucleotide away. No V gene was called here, but the J gene is TRDJ1; the D segment call TRDD3 is taken from the table without a DNA check. The CDR3 contains 15 residues. CDR3 DNA: TGTGCCTGTGACAAGTACTGGTGGATACCTGGTAAACTCATCTTT. Its translation is CACDKYWWIPGKLIF.

About this clone itself: A far larger clone is off by one base, so a read error is likely. The rearrangement uses TRDV2 and TRDJ3; TRDD3 matches 8 bases. TCRdb does not report a J gene; here it was assigned by matching the DNA to germline references. Trimming took 0 bases from V and 2 from J; bases not matched to a gene: 5. The CDR3 length is 18 residues. Germline assignment: CDR1 GEAIGNYY and CDR2 EKD. CDR3 nucleotides: TGTGCCTGTGACACCCTACGGGGGGATACCTGGGACACCCGACAGATGTTTTTC. Its translation is CACDTLRGDTWDTRQMFF.

This clone has only a few counts. A much larger clone sits a single nucleotide away, making a read error possible. V gene TRDV2 combines with J gene TRDJ1; TRDD3 matches 8 bases. The CDR3 is 14 residues long. Germline V gene lookup returns CDR1 GEAIGNYY and CDR2 EKD. The CDR3 nucleotides read TGTGCCTATGACATACTGGGGGACACCGATAAACTCATCTTT. Translated, it gives CAYDILGDTDKLIF.

A note on this clone: The likely explanation is a read error, given a far larger clone one base away. The chain combines TRDV2 with TRDJ3, with TRDD3 matching 13 bases. TCRdb offers no J gene call, so here the DNA was matched to germline to obtain one. Germline trimming cut 3 bases from V and 0 bases from J; bases unmatched to any gene: 7. The V gene's germline CDR1 is GEAIGNYY and CDR2 EKD. The CDR3 loop spans 20 amino acids. CDR3 coding DNA: TGTGCCTGTGACGCCTTTACTGGGGGATACGCCTCCTGGGACACCCGACAGATGTTTTTC. It yields the protein CACDAFTGGYASWDTRQMFF.

In the case of this clone: A far larger clone is a single base away, which makes a read error likely. The chain carries TRDV2 and TRDJ2, with 12 positions matching TRDD3. TCRdb does not report a J gene; here it was assigned by matching the DNA to germline references. CDR3 length equals 19 residues. Germline CDR1 is GEAIGNYY and CDR2 is EKD. DNA for the CDR3: TGTGCCAGTGACACCGGAAATTTACTGGGGGATACTGGAATAGCACAACTCTTCTTT. It specifies CASDTGNLLGDTGIAQLFF.

This clone is termed large. The chain employs TRDV2 and TRDJ3; 9 positions agree with TRDD3. Germline V gene lookup returns CDR1 GEAIGNYY and CDR2 EKD. The ends lost 0 bases at V and 0 bases at J; junction bases unmatched: 20. The CDR3 is made up of 24 amino acids. The CDR3 is CACDTVLGDTRINTISWDTRQMFF. The CDR3 nucleotides are TGTGCCTGTGACACCGTACTGGGGGACACAAGGATAAATACGATCTCCTGGGACACCCGACAGATGTTTTTC.

Turning to this clone: Since a far larger clone is one base different, this is likely a read error. The chain has TRDV2 and TRDJ3, with D perhaps matching TRDD3 (6 bases). The J gene was not available in TCRdb and was assigned here by matching the DNA to germline segments. Germline V gives CDR1 GEAIGNYY, CDR2 EKD. This CDR3 comprises 18 residues. DNA for the CDR3: TGTGCCTGTGACACGATGGGGGGAAGCTCCTGGAACACCCGACAGATGTTTTTC. This sequence encodes CACDTMGGSSWNTRQMFF.

By proportion, this clone is large. The same CDR3 can be traced to other DNA sequences in this sample. This chain connects TRDV2 to TRDJ1; 12 bases are shared with TRDD3. Germline trimming cut 1 base from V and 10 bases from J; bases unmatched to any gene: 9. CDR1 is GEAIGNYY and CDR2 is EKD in the germline V gene. This CDR3 region has 15 residues. CDR3 DNA: TGTGCCTGTGACACGCTCGGACTGGGGGATACCGGACTCATCTTT. This sequence encodes CACDTLGLGDTGLIF.

This chain joins TRDV2 and TRDJ3; D might be TRDD3 (5 bases). Because TCRdb records no J gene, it was assigned here through a match of the DNA to germline. In germline, CDR1 is GEAIGNYY, CDR2 EKD. This CDR3 has 17 amino acids. Trimming took 3 bases from V and 0 from J, leaving 11 bases between them. The CDR3 coding sequence is TGTGCCTGTGACGCCACTGGAGACTCCTGGGACACCCGACAGATGTTTTTC. Protein product: CACDATGDSWDTRQMFF.

This clone is large (0.1 to 1%) by share. This chain links TRDV2 with TRDJ1; D not resolved. Germline V CDR1 and CDR2: GEAIGNYY, EKD. V was cut by 0 bases and J by 0 bases, with 10 bases left in between. This CDR3 region has 15 residues. CDR3 amino acids: CACDTRNSHTDKLIF. The CDR3 DNA is TGTGCCTGTGACACCAGGAACTCTCACACCGATAAACTCATCTTT.

Note on this clone: A far larger clone is off by one base, so a read error is likely. The chain joins TRDV2 to TRDJ3, with 10 bases matching TRDD3. Here the J gene was assigned by germline matching of the DNA, as TCRdb has none. The germline V gene encodes CDR1 GEAIGNYY and CDR2 EKD. The CDR3 covers 18 residues. V shed 2 bases and J 0 bases; nucleotides not matched to a gene: 3. The chain's CDR3 is CACDILGDASWDTRQMFF. The CDR3 DNA reads TGTGCCTGTGACATACTGGGGGATGCCTCCTGGGACACCCGACAGATGTTTTTC.